This T cell receptor (beta chain) emerged from a study of T cells in localized non-small cell lung cancer. Study observations and caveats: A median 57 of the top 100 tumor clones appeared in adjacent lung. Heterogeneity within the tumor remains possible, as just one region underwent sequencing.

Using immunoSEQ multiplex PCR, the repertoire was profiled, and TCRdb retains in-frame clones only, with some absent. The table includes approximately 100,000 clones, roughly 93% detected once. About this clone itself: What it binds is not known.

Trimming cost V 9 bases and J 1 base, with 15 bases left between them. CDR3 size: 14 residues. Germline V lookup: CDR1 WNHNN, CDR2 SYGVQD (reference sequence). This sample comprised PBMCs, obtained before any cancer treatment. The V and J genes are TRBV10-1 and TRBJ1-1; a possible D gene is TRBD1 (5 bases). The source of this sequence is a woman aged 40-75 years with stage II squamous cell lung carcinoma. The CDR3 bases are TGCGCCAGGGGGGGGGAAGACTCGAACACTGAAGCTTTCTTT. Encoded protein: CARGGEDSNTEAFF.